Listed here are 26 T cell receptor beta chains from one sample, sequenced in a study of T-cell reconstitution after alpha-beta-depleted transplantation in children (dated by TCRdb to the mid-2010s). Receptor libraries were prepared by PCR. The listed sequencing device is Illumina HiSeq 2500. TCR library preparation used molecular barcoding, with unique molecular identifiers applied to normalize quantification of the TCRbeta repertoire. TCRdb passed the public sequencing reads through fastp at Q25 and MiXCR, retaining productive beta sequences. Identical CDR3 protein sequences are pooled into one entry, listed with their most common genes and DNA. The sample contains roughly 100,000 distinct CDR3 sequences, roughly 7.1% of them found a single time. The ten largest clonotypes hold about a sixth of the sample. Taken with the paper, the label for treatment or condition translates to: allogeneic hematopoietic cell transplantation with graft depleted of TCRalphabeta T cells and CD19 B cells.

This sample comprised PBMCs, obtained before TCRalphabeta/CD19-depleted stem cell transplant. All receptors come from a boy aged 2 to 9 with acute lymphoblastic leukemia, due to receive a stem cell transplant.

This clonotype was detected only a few times. The V and J genes are TRBV4-2 and TRBJ2-5; 7 positions agree with TRBD2. This CDR3 has 18 amino acids. With 4 bases clipped from V and 1 base from J, the junction kept 15 bases outside the gene matches. The germline V gene has CDR1 LGHNA and CDR2 YNFKEQ. In nucleotides, the CDR3 is TGTGCCAGCAGCCGCGTCGGACTAGGGGTCACGGGCCAAGAGACCCAGTACTTC. Translating it yields CASSRVGLGVTGQETQYF.

This clonotype was observed many times. J is TRBJ2-1 and V is TRBV11-2; 8 bases fit TRBD1. This CDR3 spans 16 amino acids. Looked up from germline, CDR1 is SGHAT and CDR2 is FQNNGV. Trimming removed 3 bases from V and 7 bases from J; junction bases left unmatched: 11. The CDR3 protein is CASSFSAGTGWNEQFF. In nucleotides, the CDR3 is TGTGCCAGCAGCTTTTCCGCCGGGACAGGATGGAATGAGCAGTTCTTC. Using reference TRBV11-2 and TRBJ2-1 for the parts outside the CDR3, the full variable domain is EAGVAQSPRYKIIEKRQSVAFWCNPISGHATLYWYQQILGQGPKLLIQFQNNGVVDDSQLPKDRFSAERLKGVDSTLKIQPAKLEDSAVYLCASSFSAGTGWNEQFFGPGTRLTVL.

This clonotype has just a few counts. The chain uses TRBV6-1 and TRBJ1-5; the match to TRBD1 covers 7 bases. J was trimmed by 7 bases and V by 6 bases; bases with no gene match: 18. Germline-derived CDR1 and CDR2 are MNHNS and SASEGT. The length of the CDR3 is 17 residues. The CDR3 loop reads CASSRGFGPPATQPQHF. In nucleotides, the CDR3 is TGTGCCAGCAGCAGGGGGTTCGGCCCCCCGGCGACCCAGCCCCAGCATTTT.

This clonotype was counted a few times. The chain recombines TRBV7-6 with TRBJ2-1; 12 bases match TRBD2. With V trimmed by 5 bases and J by 6 bases, 8 bases remained unmatched. Germline V gives CDR1 SGHVS, CDR2 FNYEAQ. CDR3 length: 16 residues. The DNA for the CDR3 is TGTGCCAGCAGCCCCCGATCTAGCGGGGGGGCCAATGAGCAGTTCTTC. Amino acid sequence: CASSPRSSGGANEQFF.

V and J are TRBV7-6 and TRBJ2-7; weak D call: TRBD2 (5 bases). Per the germline V gene, CDR1 is SGHVS and CDR2 is FNYEAQ. CDR3 length equals 17 residues. V was shortened by 0 bases and J by 1 base, with 16 bases between the two germline ends. DNA for the CDR3: TGTGCCAGCAGCTTAGCGCCGGGTCCAGGACTTTCCTACGAGCAGTACTTC. Translating it yields CASSLAPGPGLSYEQYF.

This clonotype appeared many times. This chain links TRBV6-2 or TRBV6-3 with TRBJ2-2; weak D call: TRBD1 (6 bases). Germline V gene sequence: CDR1 MNHEY, CDR2 SVGEGT. V lost 2 bases to trimming and J lost 4 bases, with 11 bases between them. The CDR3 has 15 residues. The CDR3 loop reads CASSYQGHITGELFF. The CDR3 DNA sequence: TGTGCCAGCAGTTACCAGGGACATATCACCGGGGAGCTGTTTTTT.

This clonotype appeared many times. The V call is TRBV20-1, the J call TRBJ2-3; D possibly corresponds to TRBD2 (7 bases). The germline V gene has CDR1 DFQATT and CDR2 SNEGSKA (reference sequence). The CDR3 spans 15 residues. The ends were cut back, 6 bases at V and 5 bases at J, with 21 bases in the middle. The chain's CDR3 is CSAPERGGLGDTQYF. The CDR3 nucleotides read TGCAGTGCCCCCGAAAGGGGGGGCCTGGGAGATACGCAGTATTTT.

This clonotype showed up just a few times. The V and J genes are TRBV7-6 and TRBJ2-1; perhaps TRBD1 as D (5 bases). Germline V CDR1 and CDR2: SGHVS, FNYEAQ. V was cut by 3 bases and J by 4 bases, with 10 bases left in between. This CDR3 contains 14 residues. CDR3 sequence (DNA): TGTGCCAGCAGCTTTCGCAGGGATTACAATGAGCAGTTCTTC. Translated: CASSFRRDYNEQFF.

The rearrangement uses TRBV3-1 and TRBJ1-2; TRBD1 aligns across 7 bases. The V gene's germline CDR1 is LGHDT and CDR2 YNNKEL (reference sequence). The CDR3 covers 15 residues. Unmatched junction bases numbered 9, after V lost 0 bases and J lost 8 bases. CDR3 in DNA: TGTGCCAGCAGCCAAGACCACAGGGGAGTTGGCGGCTACACCTTC. Translation gives CASSQDHRGVGGYTF.

This clonotype was seen ten or more times. This chain uses TRBV3-1 with TRBJ2-3; D ambiguous. Germline CDR1 LGHDT, CDR2 YNNKEL (reference sequence). V shed 1 base and J shed 0 bases, with 5 bases lying between them. The CDR3 consists of 14 residues. The CDR3 DNA reads as TGTGCCAGCAGCCAAGGCAGAAGCACAGATACGCAGTATTTT. Translation: CASSQGRSTDTQYF.

This clonotype was recorded a few times. This sequence joins TRBV20-1 and TRBJ1-5, with D tentatively TRBD1 (5 bases). Germline V gene lookup returns CDR1 DFQATT and CDR2 SNEGSKA (reference sequence). This CDR3 has 14 residues. V lost 1 base and J 7 bases, leaving 14 bases between the germline ends. The CDR3 DNA reads TGCAGTGCTAGAGGGCCGGGGGAGGAACAGCCCCAGCATTTT. The encoded protein is CSARGPGEEQPQHF.

The chain's CDR3 is CASRGQQETQYF. As DNA, the CDR3 is TGTGCCAGCAGGGGACAGCAAGAGACCCAGTACTTC. The V and J genes are TRBV6-5 and TRBJ2-5; TRBD1 matches 7 bases. Germline V lookup: CDR1 MNHEY, CDR2 SVGAGI. The CDR3 consists of 12 residues. After removal of 6 bases from V and 2 bases from J, the junction contained 0 bases not matched to a gene.

V is TRBV11-2 and J is TRBJ2-5; the D gene is possibly TRBD1 (6 bases). Germline V gene lookup returns CDR1 SGHAT and CDR2 FQNNGV. Trimming left V 0 bases short and J 5 bases short, with 16 bases between. This CDR3 is 16 amino acids long. The CDR3 is CASSLEGAGARETQYF. The CDR3 DNA is TGTGCCAGCAGCTTAGAAGGGGCAGGGGCACGGGAGACCCAGTACTTC. Full variable domain (missing parts from reference TRBV11-2 and TRBJ2-5): EAGVAQSPRYKIIEKRQSVAFWCNPISGHATLYWYQQILGQGPKLLIQFQNNGVVDDSQLPKDRFSAERLKGVDSTLKIQPAKLEDSAVYLCASSLEGAGARETQYFGPGTRLLVL.

J is TRBJ2-2 and V is TRBV7-9; D is ambiguous. V dropped 6 bases and J dropped 7 bases, with 24 bases sitting between them. Looked up from germline, CDR1 is SEHNR and CDR2 is FQNEAQ (reference sequence). The CDR3 length is 17 residues. The CDR3 bases are TGTGCCAGCAGGCCGGACGTTTCCCCGTTTCTGGTCGGGGAGCTGTTTTTT. Translated: CASRPDVSPFLVGELFF.

The V call is TRBV20-1, the J call TRBJ2-3; TRBD2 might be the D (5 bases). The length of the CDR3 is 15 residues. Germline V gives CDR1 DFQATT, CDR2 SNEGSKA (reference sequence). Trimming cost V 3 bases and J 6 bases, with 19 bases left between them. CDR3 in amino acids: CSARGRTPRWDTQYF. CDR3 in DNA: TGCAGTGCTAGGGGCCGGACTCCGAGATGGGATACGCAGTATTTT.

In its sample, this clonotype was seen many times. This chain joins TRBV19 and TRBJ2-2, with 10 bases lining up with TRBD1. Per the germline V gene, CDR1 is LNHDA and CDR2 is SQIVND (reference sequence). Trimming cost V 5 bases and J 2 bases; bases outside gene matches: 8. The CDR3 spans 17 residues. The CDR3 protein is CASSWDRGLGNTGELFF. The CDR3 region has the DNA TGTGCCAGTAGTTGGGACAGGGGATTAGGAAACACCGGGGAGCTGTTTTTT. Filled out from reference TRBV19 and TRBJ2-2, the complete variable domain reads DGGITQSPKYLFRKEGQNVTLSCEQNLNHDAMYWYRQDPGQGLRLIYYSQIVNDFQKGDIAEGYSVSREKKESFPLTVTSAQKNPTAFYLCASSWDRGLGNTGELFFGEGSRLTVL.

The chain carries TRBV10-3 and TRBJ1-5; D gene uncertain. This CDR3 contains 13 residues. Germline V gene sequence: CDR1 ENHRY, CDR2 SYGVKD. V was pared by 3 bases and J by 1 base, with 4 bases between. The CDR3 protein is CAISDTSNQPQHF. CDR3 nucleotides: TGTGCCATCAGTGACACCAGCAATCAGCCCCAGCATTTT.

As regards this clonotype: A single base separates this from a much larger clone, so it may be a read error. V is TRBV4-1 and J is TRBJ2-2; the D gene is possibly TRBD1 (6 bases). The CDR3 has 14 amino acids. Germline V gene data show CDR1 as MGHRA and CDR2 as YSYEKL. CDR3 DNA sequence: TGCTCCAGCAGCTCGGACAGAACCACCGGGGAGCTGTTTTTT. It yields the protein CSSSSDRTTGELFF.

This clonotype has a count of ten or more. The gene calls are TRBV9 and TRBJ2-7; D perhaps matches TRBD1 (5 bases). The length of the CDR3 is 16 residues. V lost 0 bases and J lost 5, with 18 bases in between. Germline CDR1 is SGDLS and CDR2 is YYNGEE. For the CDR3, the DNA is TGTGCCAGCAGCGTAGAGGCAGGGCTTCGAAGTCACGAGCAGTACTTC. Amino acids: CASSVEAGLRSHEQYF.

This clonotype appeared many times. The chain recombines TRBV20-1 with TRBJ2-7; TRBD2 might be the D (6 bases). Germline CDR1 and CDR2: DFQATT and SNEGSKA (reference sequence). The V and J ends lost 0 bases and 3 bases respectively, with 12 bases between them. This CDR3 is 14 amino acids long. DNA for the CDR3: TGCAGTGCTAGAGAGCCCGCGGGGTTCTACGAGCAGTACTTC. Residues: CSAREPAGFYEQYF.

The chain joins TRBV7-2 to TRBJ2-2; D is perhaps TRBD1 (6 bases). Germline CDR1 reads SGHTA; CDR2 reads FQGNSA. The CDR3 sequence is 16 residues long. Deletions cut 4 bases from V and 5 bases from J, with 17 bases between. The CDR3 region has the DNA TGTGCCAGCAGCTGGGACACCTATCGAACGACCGGGGAGCTGTTTTTT. Translated, it gives CASSWDTYRTTGELFF.

This clonotype was seen ten or more times. The chain combines TRBV15 with TRBJ1-4, with D possibly being TRBD1 (6 bases). The CDR3 contains 15 residues. Trimming removed 7 bases at V and 5 bases at J, with 17 bases between. Germline loops: CDR1 LNHNV, CDR2 YYDKDF (reference sequence). In DNA form, the CDR3 reads TGTGCCACCAAAACCAACAGGGAAGGGAATGAAAAACTGTTTTTT. It is translated as CATKTNREGNEKLFF. Complete variable domain (other parts from reference TRBV15 and TRBJ1-4): DAMVIQNPRYQVTQFGKPVTLSCSQTLNHNVMYWYQQKSSQAPKLLFHYYDKDFNNEADTPDNFQSRRPNTSFCFLDIRSPGLGDTAMYLCATKTNREGNEKLFFGSGTQLSVL.

This chain links TRBV4-2 with TRBJ2-6; D might be TRBD1 (6 bases). V lost 3 bases to trimming and J lost 1 base, with 10 bases between them. Per germline, CDR1 LGHNA and CDR2 YNFKEQ. There are 16 residues in the CDR3. As DNA, the CDR3 is TGTGCCAGCAGCCATCCACAGGGTTCTGGGGCCAACGTCCTGACTTTC. It encodes CASSHPQGSGANVLTF.

This clonotype was counted ten times or more. This chain joins TRBV20-1 and TRBJ2-5; 10 nucleotides line up with TRBD2. The V segment lost 6 bases and the J segment 2 bases; nucleotides outside the gene matches: 6. The CDR3 runs to 14 residues. CDR1 DFQATT and CDR2 SNEGSKA come from the germline V gene (reference sequence). Here the CDR3 reads CSATSGEAQETQYF. For the CDR3, the DNA is TGCAGTGCAACTAGCGGGGAGGCTCAAGAGACCCAGTACTTC.

This clonotype was observed at least ten times. The V call is TRBV5-1, the J call TRBJ1-1; D unclear. V shed 7 bases and J shed 7 bases, with 14 bases lying between them. Germline CDR1 reads SGHRS; CDR2 reads YFSETQ. The CDR3 has 12 amino acids. CDR3 bases: TGCGCCAGCTTCCTCCCCCCCGGTGAAGCTTTCTTT. As protein: CASFLPPGEAFF.

This clonotype showed up many times. The chain carries TRBV7-2 and TRBJ2-2; no reliable D call. From germline, CDR1 is SGHTA and CDR2 FQGNSA. Trimming removed 2 bases at V and 3 bases at J, with 4 bases between. This CDR3 has 13 residues. The CDR3 loop reads CASSLTDTGELFF. Here the CDR3 DNA reads TGTGCCAGCAGCTTAACAGACACCGGGGAGCTGTTTTTT.